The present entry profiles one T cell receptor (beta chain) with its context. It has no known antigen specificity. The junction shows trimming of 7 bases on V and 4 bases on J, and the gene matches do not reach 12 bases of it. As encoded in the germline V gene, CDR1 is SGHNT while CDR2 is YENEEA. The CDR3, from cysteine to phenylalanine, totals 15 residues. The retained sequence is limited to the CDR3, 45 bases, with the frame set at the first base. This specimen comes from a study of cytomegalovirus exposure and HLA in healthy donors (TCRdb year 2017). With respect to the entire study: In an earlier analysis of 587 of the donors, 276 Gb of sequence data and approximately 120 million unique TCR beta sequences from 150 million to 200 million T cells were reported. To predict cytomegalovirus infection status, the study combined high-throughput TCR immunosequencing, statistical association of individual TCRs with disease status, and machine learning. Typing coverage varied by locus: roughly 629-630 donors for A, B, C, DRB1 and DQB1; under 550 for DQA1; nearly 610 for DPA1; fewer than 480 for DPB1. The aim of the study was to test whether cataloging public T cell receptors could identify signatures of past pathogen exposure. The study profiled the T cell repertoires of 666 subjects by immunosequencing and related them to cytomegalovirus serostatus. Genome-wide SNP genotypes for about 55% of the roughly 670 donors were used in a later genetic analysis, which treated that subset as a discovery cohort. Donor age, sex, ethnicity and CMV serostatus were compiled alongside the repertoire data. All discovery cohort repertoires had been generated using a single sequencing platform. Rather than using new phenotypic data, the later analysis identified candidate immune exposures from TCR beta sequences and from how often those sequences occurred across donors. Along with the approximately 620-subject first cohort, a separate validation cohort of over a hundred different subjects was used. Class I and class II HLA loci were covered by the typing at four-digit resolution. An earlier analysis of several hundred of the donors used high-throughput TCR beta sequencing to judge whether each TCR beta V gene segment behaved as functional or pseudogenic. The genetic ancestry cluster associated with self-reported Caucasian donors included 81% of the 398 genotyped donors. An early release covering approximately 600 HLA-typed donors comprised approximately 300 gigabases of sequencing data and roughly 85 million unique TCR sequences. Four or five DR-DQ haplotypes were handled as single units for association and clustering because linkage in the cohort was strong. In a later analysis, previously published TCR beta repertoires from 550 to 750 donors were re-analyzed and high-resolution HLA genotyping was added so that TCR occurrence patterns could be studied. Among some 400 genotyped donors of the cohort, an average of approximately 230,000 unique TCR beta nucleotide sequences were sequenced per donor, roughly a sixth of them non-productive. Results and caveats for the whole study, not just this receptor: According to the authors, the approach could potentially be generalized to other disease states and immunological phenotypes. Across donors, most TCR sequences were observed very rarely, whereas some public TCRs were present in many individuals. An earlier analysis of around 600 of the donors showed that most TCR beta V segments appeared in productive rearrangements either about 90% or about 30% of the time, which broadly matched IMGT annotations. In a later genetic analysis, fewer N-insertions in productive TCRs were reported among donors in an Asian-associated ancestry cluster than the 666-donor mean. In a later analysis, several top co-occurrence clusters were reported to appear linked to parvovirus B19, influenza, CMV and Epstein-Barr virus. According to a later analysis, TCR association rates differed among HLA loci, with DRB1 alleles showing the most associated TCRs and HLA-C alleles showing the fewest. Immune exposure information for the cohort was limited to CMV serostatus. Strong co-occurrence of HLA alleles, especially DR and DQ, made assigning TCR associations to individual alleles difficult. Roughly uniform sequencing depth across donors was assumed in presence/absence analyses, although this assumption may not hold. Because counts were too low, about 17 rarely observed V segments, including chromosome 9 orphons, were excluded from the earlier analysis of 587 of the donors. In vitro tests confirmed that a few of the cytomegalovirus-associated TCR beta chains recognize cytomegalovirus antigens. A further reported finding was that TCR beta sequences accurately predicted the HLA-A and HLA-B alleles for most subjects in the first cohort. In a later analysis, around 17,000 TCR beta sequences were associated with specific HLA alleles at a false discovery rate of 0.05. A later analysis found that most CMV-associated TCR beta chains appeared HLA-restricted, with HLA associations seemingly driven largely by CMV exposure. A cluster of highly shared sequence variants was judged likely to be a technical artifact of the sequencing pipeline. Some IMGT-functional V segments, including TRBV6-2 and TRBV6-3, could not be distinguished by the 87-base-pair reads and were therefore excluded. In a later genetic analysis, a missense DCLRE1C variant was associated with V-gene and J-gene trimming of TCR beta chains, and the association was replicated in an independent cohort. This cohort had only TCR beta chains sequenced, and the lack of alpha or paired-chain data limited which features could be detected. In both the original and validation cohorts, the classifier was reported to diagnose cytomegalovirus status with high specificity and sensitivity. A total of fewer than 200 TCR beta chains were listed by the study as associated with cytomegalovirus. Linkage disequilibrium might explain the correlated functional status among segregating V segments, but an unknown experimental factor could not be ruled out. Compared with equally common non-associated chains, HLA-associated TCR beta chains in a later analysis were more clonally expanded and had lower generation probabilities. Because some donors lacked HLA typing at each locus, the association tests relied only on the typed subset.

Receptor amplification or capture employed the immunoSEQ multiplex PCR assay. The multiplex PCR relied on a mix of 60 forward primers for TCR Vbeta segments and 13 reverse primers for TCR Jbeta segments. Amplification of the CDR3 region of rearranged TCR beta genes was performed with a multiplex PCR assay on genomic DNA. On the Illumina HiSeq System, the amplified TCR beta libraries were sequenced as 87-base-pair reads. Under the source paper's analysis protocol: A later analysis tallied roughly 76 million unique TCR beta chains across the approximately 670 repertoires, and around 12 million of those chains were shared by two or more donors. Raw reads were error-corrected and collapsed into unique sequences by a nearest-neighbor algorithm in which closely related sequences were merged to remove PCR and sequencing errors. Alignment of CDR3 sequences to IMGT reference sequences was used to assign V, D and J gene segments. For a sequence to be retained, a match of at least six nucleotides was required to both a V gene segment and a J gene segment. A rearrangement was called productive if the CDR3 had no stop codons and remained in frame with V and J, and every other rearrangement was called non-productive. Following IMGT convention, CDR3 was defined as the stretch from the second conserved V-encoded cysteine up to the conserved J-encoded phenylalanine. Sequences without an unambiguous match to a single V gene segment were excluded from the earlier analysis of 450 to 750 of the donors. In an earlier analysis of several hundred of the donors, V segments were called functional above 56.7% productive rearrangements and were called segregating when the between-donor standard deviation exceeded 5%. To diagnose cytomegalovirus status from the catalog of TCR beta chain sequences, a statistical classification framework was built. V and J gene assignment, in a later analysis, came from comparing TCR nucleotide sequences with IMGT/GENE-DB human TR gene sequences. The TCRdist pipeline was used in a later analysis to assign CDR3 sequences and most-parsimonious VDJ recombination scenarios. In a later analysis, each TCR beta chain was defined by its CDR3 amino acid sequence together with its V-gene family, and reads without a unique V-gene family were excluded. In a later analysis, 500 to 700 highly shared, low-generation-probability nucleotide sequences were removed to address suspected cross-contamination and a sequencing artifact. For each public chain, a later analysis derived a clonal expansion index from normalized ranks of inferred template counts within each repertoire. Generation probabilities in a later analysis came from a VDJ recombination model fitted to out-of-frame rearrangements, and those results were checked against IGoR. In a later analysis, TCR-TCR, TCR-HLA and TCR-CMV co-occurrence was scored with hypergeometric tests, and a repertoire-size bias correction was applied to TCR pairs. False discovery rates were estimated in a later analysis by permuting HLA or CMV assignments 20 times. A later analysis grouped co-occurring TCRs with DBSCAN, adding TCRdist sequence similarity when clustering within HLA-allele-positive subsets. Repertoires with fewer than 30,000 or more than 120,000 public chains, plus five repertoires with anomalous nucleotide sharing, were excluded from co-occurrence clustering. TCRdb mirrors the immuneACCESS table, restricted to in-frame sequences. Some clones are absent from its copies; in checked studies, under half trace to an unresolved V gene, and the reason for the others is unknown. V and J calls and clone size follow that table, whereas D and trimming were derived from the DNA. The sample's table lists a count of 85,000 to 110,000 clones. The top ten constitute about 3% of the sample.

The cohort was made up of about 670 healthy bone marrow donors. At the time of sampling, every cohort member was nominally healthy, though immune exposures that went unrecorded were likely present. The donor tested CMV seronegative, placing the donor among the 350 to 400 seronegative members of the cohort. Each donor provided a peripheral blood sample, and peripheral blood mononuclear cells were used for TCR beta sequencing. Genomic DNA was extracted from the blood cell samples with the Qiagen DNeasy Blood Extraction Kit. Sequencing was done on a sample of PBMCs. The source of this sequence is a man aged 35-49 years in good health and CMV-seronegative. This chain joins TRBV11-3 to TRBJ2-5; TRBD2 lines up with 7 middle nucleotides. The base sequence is TGTGCCAGCACCCTAAGGAGGGAGGGACTAGAGACCCAGTACTTC. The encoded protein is CASTLRREGLETQYF.